The sequence of this T cell receptor beta chain was determined in a study of OX40 agonist ivuxolimab in advanced cancers. Trimming left V 5 bases short and J 5 bases short, with 18 bases between. Germline CDR1 is MDHEN and CDR2 is SYDVKM. The CDR3 extends over 16 amino acids. This clone was seen more than once but under ten times. Its antigen is still unknown. Study-level findings and limits: Clonal expansion in partial responders at 0.1-3.0 mg/kg ranked among the lowest. Part of the nonresponder group also had normalized T-cell clonal expansion that was low.

Blood sampling was done at baseline, cycle 4 day 1, and cycle 7 day 1. The data were produced by immunoSEQ multiplex PCR, yet TCRdb's version contains in-frame clones alone and is incomplete. The sample lists about 90,000 clones, around 85% occurring once. This clonotype originated in an adult with an advanced solid tumor such as melanoma, head and neck, liver or kidney cancer. Material: CD4+ or CD8+ T cells sorted from blood, obtained in a trial of the OX40 agonist ivuxolimab. V and J are TRBV28 and TRBJ2-2; D perhaps matches TRBD2 (5 bases). The CDR3 reads CASSPGNRLGTGELFF. Written as DNA, the CDR3 is TGTGCCAGCAGTCCGGGGAACCGACTCGGGACCGGGGAGCTGTTTTTT.